A selection of T cell receptor beta chains follows, all from one sample in a study of cytomegalovirus exposure and HLA in healthy donors. Some clones are missing from TCRdb's copy, which holds only in-frame ones; the method was immunoSEQ multiplex PCR. This sample has over 150,000 clones; about 85% occur once, and the top ten carry over 6%. Source material: PBMCs. The receptors originated from a man aged 30 to 45 in good health and CMV-seropositive. The CDR3 runs from the conserved cysteine through the conserved F or W. D genes are given only for firm matches. Clone size is shown for a subset of rows, as once, few, many or a class of expanded clone.

V gene,J gene,clone size,D gene,CDR3 DNA,CDR3 protein
TRBV5-6,TRBJ2-7,NA,TRBD1,TGTGCCAGCAGCTTGGTTACAGGGGATACCTACGAGCAGTACTTC,CASSLVTGDTYEQYF
TRBV9,TRBJ2-5,NA,TRBD1,TGTGCCAGCAGCGTCACAGGGGGCCCAACGTACCAAGAGACCCAGTACTTC,CASSVTGGPTYQETQYF
TRBV27,TRBJ1-5,NA,NA,TGTGCCAGCAGTTCCCTGGCGGGAGGCAATCAGCCCCAGCATTTT,CASSSLAGGNQPQHF
TRBV4-1,TRBJ2-7,few,TRBD2,TGCGCCAGCAGCCCCCGACTAGCGGGGGCCCTTAGCTCCTACGAGCAGTACTTC,CASSPRLAGALSSYEQYF
TRBV4-1,TRBJ2-1,NA,NA,TGCGCCAGCAGCCAGGGAGGGGGGGGGAGTGAGCAGTTCTTC,CASSQGGGGSEQFF
TRBV11-3,TRBJ2-7,NA,NA,TGTGCCAGCAGCTTACCAGGGTCCTACGAGCAGTACTTC,CASSLPGSYEQYF
TRBV7-2,TRBJ2-7,NA,NA,TGTGCCAGCAGTCTGTTGGCGGGCGAGCAGTACTTC,CASSLLAGEQYF
TRBV12-5,TRBJ1-2,NA,NA,TGTGCTAGTGGTTTGCCCCCGGACAGCTACACCTTC,CASGLPPDSYTF
TRBV4-3,TRBJ2-1,few,NA,TGCGCCAGCAGCCTCAACTGGGACTTTGAGCAGTTCTTC,CASSLNWDFEQFF
TRBV11-2,TRBJ2-2,NA,TRBD2,TGTGCCAGCCGGATCGGACTAGCGGACACCGGGGAGCTGTTTTTT,CASRIGLADTGELFF
TRBV25-1,TRBJ1-2,once,NA,TGTGCCAGCTCGGGACAATTCTATGGCTACACCTTC,CASSGQFYGYTF
TRBV18,TRBJ2-5,NA,NA,TGTGCCAGCTCACCTCGTCAAGAGACCCAGTACTTC,CASSPRQETQYF
TRBV9,TRBJ2-1,NA,NA,TGTGCCAGCAGCTCCCCGAGTCGGGAAGACTTCGAGCAGTTCTTC,CASSSPSREDFEQFF
TRBV4-1,TRBJ2-7,NA,TRBD2,TGCGCCAGCAGCCCTACGGGGGGCGGGGGGAGCTACGAGCAGTACTTC,CASSPTGGGGSYEQYF
TRBV7-2,TRBJ1-3,once,TRBD1,TGTGCCAGCAGACAGGACAGGGCTGGAAACACCATATATTTT,CASRQDRAGNTIYF
TRBV5-5,TRBJ1-1,NA,TRBD1,TGTGCCAGCAGCCAGGGACAGGGTCTGAGCACTGAAGCTTTCTTT,CASSQGQGLSTEAFF
TRBV15,TRBJ2-3,NA,TRBD2,TGTGCCACCAGCAGAGGAAGCGGGGGGGCCAGTACAGATACGCAGTATTTT,CATSRGSGGASTDTQYF
TRBV6-6,TRBJ1-1,few,NA,TGTGCCAGCACCCAGGGGAGAAACACTGAAGCTTTCTTT,CASTQGRNTEAFF
TRBV28,TRBJ1-4,NA,NA,TGTGCCACCCTGTCTGACTCCACTAATGAAAAACTGTTTTTT,CATLSDSTNEKLFF
TRBV6-6,TRBJ1-2,NA,NA,TGTGCCAGCAGTTACGAGGAAGGTCGTGGCTACACCTTC,CASSYEEGRGYTF
TRBV5-6,TRBJ1-1,few,NA,TGTGCCAGCAGCTTGGGGGGCAGAGGAGACACTGAAGCTTTCTTT,CASSLGGRGDTEAFF
TRBV27,TRBJ1-5,NA,NA,TGTGCCAGCAGTTTACGAGATAGCAATCAGCCCCAGCATTTT,CASSLRDSNQPQHF
TRBV18,TRBJ2-3,NA,NA,TGTGCCAGCTCACCAGGAGGCGGATTCTACAAAACAGATACGCAGTATTTT,CASSPGGGFYKTDTQYF
TRBV6-5,TRBJ1-2,NA,NA,TGTGCCAGCAGTTCAGGGGAAGGCGGCTACACCTTC,CASSSGEGGYTF
TRBV5-4,TRBJ2-7,many,NA,TGTGCCAGCAGCCATGGGCAGGGCACGGAGGAGCAGTACTTC,CASSHGQGTEEQYF
TRBV14,TRBJ2-2,NA,NA,TGTGCCAGCAGTCCCACGAACACCGGGGAGCTGTTTTTT,CASSPTNTGELFF
TRBV5-8,TRBJ1-2,NA,NA,TGTGCCAGCGCCCTATTCAACTATGGCTACACCTTC,CASALFNYGYTF